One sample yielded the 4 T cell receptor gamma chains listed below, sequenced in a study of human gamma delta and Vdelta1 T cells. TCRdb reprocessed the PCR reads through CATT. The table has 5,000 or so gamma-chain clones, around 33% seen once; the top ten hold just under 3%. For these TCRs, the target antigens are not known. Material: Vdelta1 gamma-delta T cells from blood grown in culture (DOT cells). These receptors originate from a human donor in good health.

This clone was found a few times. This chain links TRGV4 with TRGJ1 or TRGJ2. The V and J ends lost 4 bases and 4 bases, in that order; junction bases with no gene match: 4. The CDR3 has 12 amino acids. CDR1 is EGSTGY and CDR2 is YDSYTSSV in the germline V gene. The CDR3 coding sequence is TGTGCCACCTGGGACGACTATTATAAGAAACTCTTT. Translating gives CATWDDYYKKLF.

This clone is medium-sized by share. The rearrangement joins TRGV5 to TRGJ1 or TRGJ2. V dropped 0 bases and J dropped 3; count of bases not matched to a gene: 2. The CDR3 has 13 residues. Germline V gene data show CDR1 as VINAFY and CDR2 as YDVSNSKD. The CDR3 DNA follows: TGTGCCACCTGGGACAGGGGTTATTATAAGAAACTCTTT. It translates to CATWDRGYYKKLF.

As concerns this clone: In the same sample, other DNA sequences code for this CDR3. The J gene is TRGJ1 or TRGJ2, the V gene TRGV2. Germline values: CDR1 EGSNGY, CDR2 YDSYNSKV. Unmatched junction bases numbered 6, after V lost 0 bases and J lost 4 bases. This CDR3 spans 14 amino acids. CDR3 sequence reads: CATWDGPLYYKKLF. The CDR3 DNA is TGTGCCACCTGGGACGGGCCTCTCTATTATAAGAAACTCTTT.

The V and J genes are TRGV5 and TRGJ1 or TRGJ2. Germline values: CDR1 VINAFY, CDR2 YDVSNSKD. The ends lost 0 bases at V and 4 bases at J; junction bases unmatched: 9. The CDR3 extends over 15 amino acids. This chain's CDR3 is CATWDRRREYYKKLF. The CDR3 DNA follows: TGTGCCACCTGGGACAGGCGGAGAGAATATTATAAGAAACTCTTT.